The 16 T cell receptor beta chains listed next were all sequenced from one sample in a study of T-cell memory formation after mild COVID-19. TCRdb recomputed calls from the 5' RACE reads with MiXCR, one row per CDR3 protein. The table lists about 140,000 distinct CDR3 sequences, approximately 5.7% of them singletons. Sequenced: PBMCs or a T cell subset sorted from them (not recorded which). The source of these receptors is an adult woman who had mild COVID-19 (a few samples of this study predate the infection). Cell type and time point are not known.

This clonotype was found many times. The rearrangement joins TRBV20-1 to TRBJ2-2; 7 nucleotides line up with TRBD2. Germline loops: CDR1 DFQATT, CDR2 SNEGSKA (reference sequence). J lost 5 bases, V lost 6 bases, and 3 bases had no gene match. The CDR3 is 12 residues long. The CDR3 loop is CSATGRTGELFF. CDR3 nucleotide sequence: TGCAGTGCCACCGGGAGGACCGGGGAGCTGTTTTTT.

This clonotype appeared a few times. The chain employs TRBV18 and TRBJ2-1; 7 bases line up with TRBD1. The CDR3 is 16 residues long. Germline assignment: CDR1 KGHSH and CDR2 LQKENI. The J segment lost 6 bases and the V segment lost 3 bases, leaving 11 bases of the junction unmatched. Here the CDR3 DNA reads TGTGCCAGCTCACCCAACCGGGGACAGTCAACCAATGAGCAGTTCTTC. Translated: CASSPNRGQSTNEQFF.

This clonotype was counted at least ten times. The V gene is TRBV15, the J gene TRBJ2-1; D is uncertain. The CDR3 is made up of 13 amino acids. Germline V gives CDR1 LNHNV, CDR2 YYDKDF (reference sequence). Between the trimmed V and J ends, which lost 3 bases and 12 bases, there was a span of 15 bases. CDR3 in amino acids: CATSSGATKGQFF. The CDR3 nucleotides read TGTGCCACCAGCAGTGGAGCAACCAAGGGGCAGTTCTTC.

Many counts were recorded for this clonotype. The chain joins TRBV12-3 or TRBV12-4 to TRBJ2-7; no reliable D call. This CDR3 contains 14 residues. Trimming took off 5 bases at V and 0 bases at J, with 11 bases between the two ends. The DNA of the CDR3 is TGTGCCAGCAGTCCCCGACACTTCTCCTACGAGCAGTACTTC. It codes for CASSPRHFSYEQYF.

This clonotype was seen at least ten times. The rearrangement links TRBV6-6 to TRBJ1-1; no clear D. Trimming shortened V by 11 bases and J by 4 bases, and 14 bases separated the two germline ends. The CDR3 runs to 12 residues. Germline CDR1 reads MNHNY; CDR2 reads SVGAGI (reference sequence). CDR3 sequence reads: CACGRRATEAFF. CDR3 in DNA: TGTGCCTGCGGTCGGCGGGCCACTGAAGCTTTCTTT.

The chain uses TRBV7-8 and TRBJ1-6; 7 nucleotides agree with TRBD1. Trimming cost V 5 bases and J 0 bases; bases outside gene matches: 10. This CDR3 has 18 residues. Per the germline V gene, CDR1 is SGHVS and CDR2 is FQNEAQ. This chain's CDR3 is CASSTRDRLSSYNSPLHF. The CDR3, as DNA: TGTGCCAGCAGCACCCGGGACAGACTGAGCTCCTATAATTCACCCCTCCACTTT.

The chain recombines TRBV5-4 with TRBJ2-5, with TRBD1 matching over 9 bases. The CDR3 is 15 residues long. Germline V gene lookup returns CDR1 SGHNT and CDR2 YYREEE (reference sequence). The V gene end was trimmed by 4 bases and the J gene end by 1 base; junction bases not matched to a gene: 5. The CDR3 region has the DNA TGTGCCAGCAGCGCCACAGGGGGCCTCCAAGAGACCCAGTACTTC. It translates to CASSATGGLQETQYF.

This clonotype was picked up many times. This chain joins TRBV5-1 and TRBJ2-7; 7 bases align to TRBD2. The germline V gene has CDR1 SGHRS and CDR2 YFSETQ. The V and J ends lost 4 bases and 3 bases, in that order; junction bases with no gene match: 16. The CDR3 has 17 residues. The CDR3 loop reads CASSVPRDSGFFYEQYF. In DNA, the CDR3 is TGCGCCAGCAGCGTCCCCAGGGATAGCGGGTTTTTCTACGAGCAGTACTTC.

The J gene is TRBJ1-4, the V gene TRBV24-1; D is unresolved. V was clipped by 1 base and J by 0 bases, with 14 bases between them. CDR3 length: 18 residues. The germline gives CDR1 KGHDR, CDR2 SFDVKD. Here the CDR3 DNA reads TGTGCCACCAGTGATTTTTTCCGGGCGGATGCAACTAATGAAAAACTGTTTTTT. Translation gives CATSDFFRADATNEKLFF.

Only a few counts were recorded for this clonotype. V gene TRBV20-1 combines with J gene TRBJ1-1; a weak D match, TRBD1 (5 bases). Germline V CDR1 and CDR2: DFQATT, SNEGSKA (reference sequence). V was pared by 0 bases and J by 4 bases, with 21 bases between. The CDR3 runs to 17 residues. The CDR3 sequence is CSARDRTGASPGTEAFF. CDR3 sequence (DNA): TGCAGTGCTAGAGATAGAACCGGGGCCTCCCCTGGCACTGAAGCTTTCTTT.

This clonotype has just a few counts. The chain carries TRBV5-1 and TRBJ2-3, with 9 bases identical to TRBD2. The J segment lost 0 bases and the V segment lost 4 bases, leaving 3 bases of the junction unmatched. Germline CDR1 and CDR2: SGHRS and YFSETQ. This CDR3 region has 15 residues. The CDR3 sequence: CASSPSGISTDTQYF. The CDR3 coding sequence is TGCGCCAGCAGCCCTAGCGGGATTAGCACAGATACGCAGTATTTT.

The sample holds a few counts of this clonotype. The rearrangement uses TRBV12-3 or TRBV12-4 and TRBJ2-1; 7 bases line up with TRBD1. This CDR3 is 14 amino acids long. The trim removed 4 bases at V and 11 bases at J, leaving 11 bases unmatched. The DNA for the CDR3 is TGTGCCAGCAGTTCCCACTGGGACAGCACCCAGCAGTTCTTC. It encodes CASSSHWDSTQQFF.

The chain uses TRBV12-3 or TRBV12-4 and TRBJ2-1; 7 bases match TRBD2. The length of the CDR3 is 13 residues. V gave up 7 bases and J gave up 4 bases; unmatched junction bases: 4. The CDR3 DNA reads as TGTGCCAGCACCCAGCGGGGTTACAATGAGCAGTTCTTC. This codes for CASTQRGYNEQFF.

This clonotype was seen at least ten times. The chain links TRBV20-1 to TRBJ2-1; TRBD1 is a possible D gene (6 bases). The CDR3 consists of 13 residues. From germline, CDR1 is DFQATT and CDR2 SNEGSKA (reference sequence). The germline V and J ends were trimmed by 3 bases and 4 bases, with 10 bases remaining between them. CDR3 DNA: TGCAGTGCTAGCCCAACAGGGTACAATGAGCAGTTCTTC. This gives the protein CSASPTGYNEQFF.

The V call is TRBV7-2, the J call TRBJ2-1; 10 bases are a match to TRBD2. J gave up 10 bases and V 5 bases, and 11 bases lay outside the gene matches. The CDR3 contains 15 residues. Germline V gene data show CDR1 as SGHTA and CDR2 as FQGNSA. The CDR3 reads CASSPTSGNHPEQFF. The DNA of the CDR3 is TGTGCCAGCAGCCCCACTAGCGGGAACCATCCGGAGCAGTTCTTC.

This clonotype was detected many times. The DNA of the CDR3 is TGTGCCTGGAGTCCTTACCCCGGGACAAAGAACACCGGGGAGCTGTTTTTT. Protein product: CAWSPYPGTKNTGELFF. This chain joins TRBV30 and TRBJ2-2, with a possible D match to TRBD1 (6 bases). V lost 2 bases to trimming and J lost 1 base, with 17 bases between them. Germline V gene sequence: CDR1 GTSNPN, CDR2 SVGIG (reference sequence). The CDR3 extends over 17 amino acids.